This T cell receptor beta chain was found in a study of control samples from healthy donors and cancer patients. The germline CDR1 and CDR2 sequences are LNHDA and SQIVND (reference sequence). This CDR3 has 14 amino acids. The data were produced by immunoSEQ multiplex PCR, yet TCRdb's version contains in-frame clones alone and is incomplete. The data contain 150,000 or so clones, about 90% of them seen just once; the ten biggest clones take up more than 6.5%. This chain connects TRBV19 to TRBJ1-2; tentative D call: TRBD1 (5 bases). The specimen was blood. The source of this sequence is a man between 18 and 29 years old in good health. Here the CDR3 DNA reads TGTGCTATAAAGCGGGACGATGCTAACTATGGCTACACCTTC. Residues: CAIKRDDANYGYTF.